This TCR beta chain emerged from a study of T cell responses to AZD1222 COVID-19 vaccine. V was trimmed by 0 bases and J by 0 bases, leaving 6 bases between them. This CDR3 is 15 amino acids long. CDR1 is SGHRS and CDR2 is YFSETQ in the germline V gene. Method: immunoSEQ multiplex PCR; TCRdb's copy keeps in-frame clones and lacks some. This table has approximately 98,000 clones, approximately 90% appearing once. Material: peripheral blood, obtained on day 0 of MenACWY control vaccination. The rearrangement uses TRBV5-1 and TRBJ1-4, with a weak D call TRBD1 (6 bases). The sequence derives from an adult in good health. CDR3 sequence reads: CASSLGTATNEKLFF. CDR3 DNA sequence: TGCGCCAGCAGCTTGGGGACAGCAACTAATGAAAAACTGTTTTTT.